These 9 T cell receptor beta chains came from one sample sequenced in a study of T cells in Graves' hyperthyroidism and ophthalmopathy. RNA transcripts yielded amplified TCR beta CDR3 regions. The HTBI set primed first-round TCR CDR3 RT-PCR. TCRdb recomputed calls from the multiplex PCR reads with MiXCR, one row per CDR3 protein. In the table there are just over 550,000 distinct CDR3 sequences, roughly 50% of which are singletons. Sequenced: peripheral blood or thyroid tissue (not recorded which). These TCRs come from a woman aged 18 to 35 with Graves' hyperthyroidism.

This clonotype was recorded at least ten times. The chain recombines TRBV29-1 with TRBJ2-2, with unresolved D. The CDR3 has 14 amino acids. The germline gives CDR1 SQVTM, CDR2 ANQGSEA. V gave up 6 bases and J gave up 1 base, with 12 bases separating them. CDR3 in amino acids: CSVDRKGNTGELFF. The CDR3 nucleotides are TGCAGCGTCGACCGGAAGGGGAACACCGGGGAGCTGTTTTTT.

CDR3 residues: CASSQGGGFGEAFF. Written as DNA, the CDR3 is TGTGCCAGCAGCCAGGGAGGGGGTTTTGGTGAAGCTTTCTTT. The rearrangement uses TRBV7-2 and TRBJ1-1; TRBD1 might be the D (6 bases). From germline, CDR1 is SGHTA and CDR2 FQGNSA. This CDR3 region has 14 residues. Trimming took 5 bases from V and 7 from J, leaving 17 bases between them.

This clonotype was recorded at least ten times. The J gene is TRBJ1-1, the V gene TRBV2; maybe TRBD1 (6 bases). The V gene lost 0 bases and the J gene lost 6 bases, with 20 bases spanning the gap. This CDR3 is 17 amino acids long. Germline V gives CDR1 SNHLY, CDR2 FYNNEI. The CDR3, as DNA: TGTGCCAGCAGTGAAGCGCAGGGCAGGGAGGGGGACGCTGAAGCTTTCTTT. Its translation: CASSEAQGREGDAEAFF. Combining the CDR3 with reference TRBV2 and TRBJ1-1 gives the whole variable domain EPEVTQTPSHQVTQMGQEVILRCVPISNHLYFYWYRQILGQKVEFLVSFYNNEISEKSEIFDDQFSVERPDGSNFTLKIRSTKLEDSAMYFCASSEAQGREGDAEAFFGQGTRLTVV.

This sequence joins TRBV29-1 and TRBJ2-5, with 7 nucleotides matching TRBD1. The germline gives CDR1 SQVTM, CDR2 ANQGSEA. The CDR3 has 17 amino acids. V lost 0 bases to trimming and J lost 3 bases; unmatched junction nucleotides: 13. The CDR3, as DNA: TGCAGCGTTGAAGATACTAATCCCAGGGGGTCAGAAGAGACCCAGTACTTC. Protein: CSVEDTNPRGSEETQYF.

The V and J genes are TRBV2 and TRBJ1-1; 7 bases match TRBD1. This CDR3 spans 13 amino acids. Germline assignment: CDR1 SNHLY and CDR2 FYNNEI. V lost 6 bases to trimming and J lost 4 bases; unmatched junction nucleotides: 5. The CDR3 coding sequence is TGTGCCAGCAGATACGCAGGGGGCACTGAAGCTTTCTTT. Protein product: CASRYAGGTEAFF.

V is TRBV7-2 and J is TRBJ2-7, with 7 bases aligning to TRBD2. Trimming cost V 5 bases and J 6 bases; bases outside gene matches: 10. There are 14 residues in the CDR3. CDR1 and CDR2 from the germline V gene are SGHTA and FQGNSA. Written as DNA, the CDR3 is TGTGCCAGCAGCCGGGAACTAGCGAGTTCCGAGCAGTACTTC. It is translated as CASSRELASSEQYF.

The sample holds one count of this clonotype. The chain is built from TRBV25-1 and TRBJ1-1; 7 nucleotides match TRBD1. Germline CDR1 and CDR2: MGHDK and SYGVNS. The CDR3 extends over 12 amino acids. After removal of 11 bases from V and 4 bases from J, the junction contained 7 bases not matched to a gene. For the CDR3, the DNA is TGTGCCCAGGGGGTGGGGGGCACTGAAGCTTTCTTT. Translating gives CAQGVGGTEAFF.

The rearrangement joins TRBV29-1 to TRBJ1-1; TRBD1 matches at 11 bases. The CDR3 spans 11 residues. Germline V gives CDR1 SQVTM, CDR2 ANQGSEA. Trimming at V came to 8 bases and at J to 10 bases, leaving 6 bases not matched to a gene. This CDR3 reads CSFGQGAAAFF. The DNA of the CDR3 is TGCAGCTTTGGACAGGGGGCCGCAGCTTTCTTT.

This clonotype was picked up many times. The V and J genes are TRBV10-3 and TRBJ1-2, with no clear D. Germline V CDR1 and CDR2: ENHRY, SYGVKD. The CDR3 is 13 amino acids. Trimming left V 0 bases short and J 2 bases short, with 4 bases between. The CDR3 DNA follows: TGTGCCATCAGTGAGTCGGACAACTATGGCTACACCTTC. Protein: CAISESDNYGYTF.